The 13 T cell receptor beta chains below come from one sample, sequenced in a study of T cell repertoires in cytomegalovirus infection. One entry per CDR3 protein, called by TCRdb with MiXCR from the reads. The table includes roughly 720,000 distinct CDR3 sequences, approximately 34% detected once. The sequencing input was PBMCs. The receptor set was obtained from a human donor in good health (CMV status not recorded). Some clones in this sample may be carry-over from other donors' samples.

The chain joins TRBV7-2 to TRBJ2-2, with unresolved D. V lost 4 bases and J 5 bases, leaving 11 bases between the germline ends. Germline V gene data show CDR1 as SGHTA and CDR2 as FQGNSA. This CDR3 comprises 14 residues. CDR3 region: CASSWKGITGELFF. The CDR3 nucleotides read TGTGCCAGCAGCTGGAAGGGAATTACCGGGGAGCTGTTTTTT.

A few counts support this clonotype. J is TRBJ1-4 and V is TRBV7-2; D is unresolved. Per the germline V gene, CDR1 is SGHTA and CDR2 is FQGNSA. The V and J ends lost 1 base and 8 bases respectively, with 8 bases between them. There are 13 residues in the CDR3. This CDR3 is CASSLEVGEKLFF. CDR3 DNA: TGTGCCAGCAGCTTAGAGGTCGGGGAAAAACTGTTTTTT.

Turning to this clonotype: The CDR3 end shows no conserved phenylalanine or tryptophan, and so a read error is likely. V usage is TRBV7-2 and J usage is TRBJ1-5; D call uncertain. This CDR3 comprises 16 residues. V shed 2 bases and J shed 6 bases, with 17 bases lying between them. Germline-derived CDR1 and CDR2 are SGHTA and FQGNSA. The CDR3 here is CASSLPTSRPGQPQHS. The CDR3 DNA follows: TGTGCCAGCAGCTTACCGACTTCTCGCCCTGGTCAGCCCCAGCATTCT.

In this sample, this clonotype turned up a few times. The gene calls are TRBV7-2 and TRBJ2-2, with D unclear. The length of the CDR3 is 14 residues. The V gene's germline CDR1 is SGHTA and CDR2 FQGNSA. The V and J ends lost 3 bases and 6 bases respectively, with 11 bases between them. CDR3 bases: TGTGCCAGCAGCTTCTCTTCTCGAGCCGGGGAGCTGTTTTTT. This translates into CASSFSSRAGELFF.

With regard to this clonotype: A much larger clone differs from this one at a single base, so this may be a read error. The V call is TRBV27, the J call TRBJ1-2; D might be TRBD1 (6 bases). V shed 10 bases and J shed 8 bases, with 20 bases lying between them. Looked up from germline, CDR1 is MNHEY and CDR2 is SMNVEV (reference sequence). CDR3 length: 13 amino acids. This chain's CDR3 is CATKNPGAFGYTF. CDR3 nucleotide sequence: TGTGCCACCAAGAATCCGGGGGCCTTCGGCTACACCTTC.

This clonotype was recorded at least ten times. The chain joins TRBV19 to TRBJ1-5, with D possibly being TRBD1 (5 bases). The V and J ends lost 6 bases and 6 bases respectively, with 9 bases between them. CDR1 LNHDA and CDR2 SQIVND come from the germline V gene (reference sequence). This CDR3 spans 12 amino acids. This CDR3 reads CASSRDVQPQHF. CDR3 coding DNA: TGTGCCAGTAGCCGGGACGTTCAGCCCCAGCATTTT.

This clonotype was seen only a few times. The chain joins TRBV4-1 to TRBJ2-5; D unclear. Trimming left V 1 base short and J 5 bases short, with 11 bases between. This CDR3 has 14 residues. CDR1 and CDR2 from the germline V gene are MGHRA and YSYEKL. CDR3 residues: CASSQVEIRETQYF. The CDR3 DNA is TGCGCCAGCAGCCAAGTTGAGATCCGGGAGACCCAGTACTTC.

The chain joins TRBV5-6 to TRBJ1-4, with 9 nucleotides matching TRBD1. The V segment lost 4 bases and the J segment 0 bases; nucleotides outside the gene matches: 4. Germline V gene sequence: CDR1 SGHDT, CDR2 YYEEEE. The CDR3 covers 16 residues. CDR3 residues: CASSPWTGATNEKLFF. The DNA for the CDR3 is TGTGCCAGCAGCCCCTGGACAGGGGCAACTAATGAAAAACTGTTTTTT.

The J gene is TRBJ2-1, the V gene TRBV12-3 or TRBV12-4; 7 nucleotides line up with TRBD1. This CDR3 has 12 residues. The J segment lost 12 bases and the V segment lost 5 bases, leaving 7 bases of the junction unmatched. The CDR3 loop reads CASSPRTGGQFF. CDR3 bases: TGTGCCAGCAGTCCCAGGACAGGAGGGCAGTTCTTC.

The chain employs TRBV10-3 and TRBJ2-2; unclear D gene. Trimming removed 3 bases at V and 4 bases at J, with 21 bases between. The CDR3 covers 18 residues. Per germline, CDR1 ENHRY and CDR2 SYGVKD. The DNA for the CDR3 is TGTGCCATCAGTGACGCCGGGCAACTCAAACGTGGCACCGGGGAGCTGTTTTTT. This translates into CAISDAGQLKRGTGELFF.

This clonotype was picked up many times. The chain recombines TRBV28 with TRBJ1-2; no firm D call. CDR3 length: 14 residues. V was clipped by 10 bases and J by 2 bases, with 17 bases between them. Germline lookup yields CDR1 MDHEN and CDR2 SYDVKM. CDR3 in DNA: TGTGCCACCCGCAGACACATAACCAACTATGGCTACACCTTC. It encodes CATRRHITNYGYTF.

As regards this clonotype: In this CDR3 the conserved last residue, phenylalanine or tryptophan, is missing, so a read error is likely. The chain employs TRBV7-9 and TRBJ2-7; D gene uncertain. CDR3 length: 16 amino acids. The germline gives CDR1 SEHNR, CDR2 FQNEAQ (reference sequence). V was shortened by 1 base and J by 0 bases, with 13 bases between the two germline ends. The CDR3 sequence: CASSLGAGRTSYEQYL. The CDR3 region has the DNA TGTGCCAGCAGCTTAGGTGCCGGCAGGACCTCCTACGAGCAGTACTTA.

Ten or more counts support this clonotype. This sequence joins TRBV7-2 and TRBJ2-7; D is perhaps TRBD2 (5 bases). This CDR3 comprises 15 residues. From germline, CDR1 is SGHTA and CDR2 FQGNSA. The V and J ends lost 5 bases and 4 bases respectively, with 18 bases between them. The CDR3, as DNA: TGTGCCAGCAGCCCGCGGGCCTCCGGAGGTTACGAGCAGTACTTC. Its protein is CASSPRASGGYEQYF.